The text below deals with one T cell receptor (beta chain). Its specific antigen is unknown. Base qualities are not provided; no much larger clone lies one nucleotide away. Other DNA sequences in this sample translate to the same CDR3. This sample was taken from a study of blood T cell repertoires in COVID-19 (dated by TCRdb to the early 2020s). Background for the entire study: Collaborator samples came from the United States, Italy and Spain and covered acute and convalescent phases of COVID-19. The prospective study material was composed of cDNA or gDNA derived from T cells, B-cell-depleted T cells, or PBMCs. Subjects who had been exposed to COVID-19, were actively infected with it, or had recovered from it provided the deeply sampled blood TCRbeta repertoires that made up the dataset. The repertoires were made available in a free public database intended to serve as a resource for research on the immune response to SARS-CoV-2. Samples were obtained from the ongoing ImmuneRACE study (first 160 participants) and from over a thousand subjects provided by 6 global collaborators. The sample metadata nearly always contained a de-identified subject ID, COVID-19 status, age in years and sex. Where HLA class I and class II types were available, the types were taken from metadata supplied by the sample provider, not from assay-based typing.

For CDR1 and CDR2, the germline V gene lists SGDLS and YYNGEE. After removal of 4 bases from V and 6 bases from J, the junction retains 6 bases not matched to a gene. The CDR3 contains 14 residues, cysteine and phenylalanine counted. Only the CDR3 DNA is retained, 42 bases long and in frame from the first base. Study-wide findings and limitations: The amount of clinical and demographic metadata varied by source and participant and was provided uncurated.

Collaborating institutions collected whole blood in K2EDTA tubes following their own protocols. For TCRbeta analysis, collaborator samples were shipped as frozen whole blood, as isolated PBMCs, or as DNA extracted from either sample type. TCRbeta CDR3 regions were amplified from genomic DNA by means of the immunoSEQ Assay, a bias-controlled multiplex PCR. The paper's data handling went like this. The number of nucleated cells in each sample was estimated by amplification of reference gene primers within the assay. To quantify the absolute abundance of each unique TCRbeta CDR3 rearrangement, sequence reads were collapsed and filtered. For each sample, productive Simpson clonality was calculated as the square root of Simpson's diversity index over productive rearrangements. TCRdb limited this immuneACCESS table to in-frame rearrangements with V and J called. A share of clones is missing; checked studies link under half to unresolved V genes, and the rest is unexplained. Clone size and V and J calls were adopted from that table, with D and trimming inferred from the DNA. A total of 400,000 to 550,000 clones appear in this sample, around 89% of them only once. Over 4% of the sample belongs to the ten largest clones.

The source of this sequence is a woman aged 25 to 39 with acute or convalescent COVID-19. The chain employs TRBV9 and TRBJ1-5, and 8 junction bases match TRBD1. Sequencing was performed on peripheral blood. CDR3 sequence: CASSPGQGGQPQHF. The base sequence is TGTGCCAGCAGCCCCGGACAGGGAGGTCAGCCCCAGCATTTT.